A selection of T cell receptor beta chains follows, all from one sample in a study of cytomegalovirus exposure and HLA in healthy donors. Clones were read by immunoSEQ multiplex PCR, and TCRdb kept only the in-frame ones, dropping some. Here the sample spans some 160,000 clones, about 88% being singletons. The sample was PBMCs. Receptors were obtained from a man in his late teens or twenties in good health and CMV-seronegative. Both conserved end residues are part of each CDR3. D genes are given only for firm matches. A row's size may be missing; if present it is once, few, many or a size class.

V: TRBV27; length: 14; J: TRBJ2-3; size: .; D: .; DNA: TGTGCCAGCAGTTTGCAGGGCGTTGAAGATACGCAGTATTTT; CDR3: CASSLQGVEDTQYF
V: TRBV29-1; length: 14; J: TRBJ2-2; size: .; D: .; DNA: TGCAGCGTTGATAGGGCTGGGGCGACCGGGGAGCTGTTTTTT; CDR3: CSVDRAGATGELFF
V: TRBV5-1; length: 15; J: TRBJ2-1; size: .; D: .; DNA: TGCGCCAGCGGCGAGGAGACGGGTACCTACAATGAGCAGTTCTTC; CDR3: CASGEETGTYNEQFF
V: TRBV15; length: 14; J: TRBJ1-5; size: .; D: TRBD1; DNA: TGTGCCACCAGCTTCAGGGGGATAGGGCAGCCCCAGCATTTT; CDR3: CATSFRGIGQPQHF
V: TRBV18; length: 14; J: TRBJ2-7; size: few; D: TRBD2; DNA: TGTGCCAGCTCACCGGGACTAGCGGGAGTCGAGCAGTACTTC; CDR3: CASSPGLAGVEQYF
V: TRBV7-2; length: 16; J: TRBJ2-5; size: .; D: TRBD2; DNA: TGTGCCAGCAGCTCGGGACTAGCGGGAGTGGGAGAGACCCAGTACTTC; CDR3: CASSSGLAGVGETQYF
V: TRBV19; length: 14; J: TRBJ2-2; size: .; D: .; DNA: TGTGCCAGTAGTATCAGGGTGTATGGCGGGGAGCTGTTTTTT; CDR3: CASSIRVYGGELFF
V: TRBV4-3; length: 16; J: TRBJ2-1; size: .; D: TRBD1; DNA: TGCGCCAGCAGCCGTTCGGACAGGGAATCCTACAATGAGCAGTTCTTC; CDR3: CASSRSDRESYNEQFF
V: TRBV5-5; length: 13; J: TRBJ1-1; size: .; D: .; DNA: TGTGCCAGCAGCTTGCCGGGGAACACTGAAGCTTTCTTT; CDR3: CASSLPGNTEAFF
V: TRBV5-6; length: 13; J: TRBJ2-1; size: .; D: .; DNA: TGTGCCAGCAGCTTGGAACCTACCTGGGAGCAGTTCTTC; CDR3: CASSLEPTWEQFF
V: TRBV29-1; length: 13; J: TRBJ1-2; size: .; D: TRBD1; DNA: TGCAGCGTTGAGGCAGGGGGCGCGTATGGCTACACCTTC; CDR3: CSVEAGGAYGYTF
V: TRBV11-3; length: 13; J: TRBJ2-5; size: .; D: .; DNA: TGTGCCAGCAGCTTAATAGCGGAAGAGACCCAGTACTTC; CDR3: CASSLIAEETQYF
V: TRBV2; length: 13; J: TRBJ1-1; size: .; D: .; DNA: TGTGCCAGCAGTGGACAGCCGAACACTGAAGCTTTCTTT; CDR3: CASSGQPNTEAFF
V: TRBV27; length: 12; J: TRBJ1-1; size: .; D: .; DNA: TGTGCCAGCAGAACAGGGTATAATGAAGCTTTCTTT; CDR3: CASRTGYNEAFF
V: TRBV27; length: 14; J: TRBJ2-3; size: once; D: TRBD1; DNA: TGTGCCAGCACCGTATGGACAGGGGCAGATACGCAGTATTTT; CDR3: CASTVWTGADTQYF